The text below deals with one TCR beta chain. What it recognizes is unknown. The CDR3 end falls 3 residues outside the read, so it is completed with the germline J gene. The data originate from a study of T cells in women clearing cervical HPV infection. Study-level information: Control women cleared a single incident HPV16 infection within 12 months. Study-level findings and limits: Associations may precede or follow infection; HPV-specific or memory T cells were not isolated. Repertoire richness, not evenness, was significantly elevated in CIN3+ cases versus controls.

The assay was immunoSEQ multiplex PCR, and TCRdb's table has in-frame clones only and misses some. This table lists 20,000 to 25,000 clones. Between the trimmed V and J ends, which lost 5 bases and 7 bases, there was a span of 14 bases. Germline V gene lookup returns CDR1 SGHVS and CDR2 FQNEAQ. The CDR3 consists of 13 residues. The chain carries TRBV7-8 and TRBJ1-1, with D perhaps TRBD1 (6 bases). The TCR was taken from a woman aged 18 to 75 with a cervical HPV16 infection that either progressed to CIN3+ or cleared (not recorded which). Sequencing used blood buffy coat. CDR3 bases read: TGTGCCAGCAGCCCACAGGGTCGCAGTGAA. Protein product: CASSPQGRSE. The complete CDR3 reads CASSPQGRSEAFF.